The 2 T cell receptor beta chains below all came from one sample that was sequenced in a study of control samples from healthy donors and cancer patients. Only in-frame clones appear in the TCRdb table, and some are missing; sequencing was by immunoSEQ multiplex PCR. The table records 90,000 to 100,000 clones, just over 90% of them present only once. Source material: blood. These TCRs come from a woman aged 18-30 years in good health.

The rearrangement uses TRBV4-2 and TRBJ2-7, with D possibly called TRBD1 or TRBD2 (5 bases each). The length of the CDR3 is 16 residues. The V end lost 0 bases, the J end lost 0 bases, and 12 bases lay between the germline ends. Germline V CDR1 and CDR2: LGHNA, YNFKEQ. The CDR3: CASSQEGPRSSYEQYF. DNA for the CDR3: TGTGCCAGCAGCCAAGAGGGACCCAGGAGCTCCTACGAGCAGTACTTC.

The chain has TRBV3-1 (or the pseudogene TRBV3-2) and TRBJ1-1, with unresolved D. Germline values: CDR1 LGHDT, CDR2 YNNKEL (reference sequence). The CDR3 loop spans 12 amino acids. Trimming left V 0 bases short and J 7 bases short, with 6 bases between. The CDR3 DNA reads as TGTGCCAGCAGCCAAGATTATGGTGAAGCTTTCTTT. This codes for CASSQDYGEAFF.